Included here is one TCR beta chain sequence, with context. Its specificity is unknown. V lost 0 bases to trimming and J lost 8 bases; unmatched junction nucleotides: 7. The CDR3 extends over 15 amino acids. Per the germline V gene, CDR1 is SGHDT and CDR2 is YYEEEE. The data were obtained in a study of T cells after yellow fever vaccination. Study-level points and caveats: Among primary-vaccination clones, most reappeared after the booster, at 96% for CD4 and about 90% for CD8. Contamination of FACS-sorted repertoires by abundant clonotypes from the bulk population could occur.

5'RACE template switching produced TCR cDNA carrying a universal primer site and UMIs. TCRdb re-called the 5' RACE reads with MiXCR, one entry per CDR3 protein. The repertoire holds under 300,000 distinct CDR3 sequences, with roughly 13% as singletons. Here the sequenced sample was CD4+ T cells sorted from PBMCs, taken 45 days after the yellow fever booster vaccination. The sequence was obtained from a man aged 25-40 years who received the YFV17D yellow fever vaccine. The chain combines TRBV5-6 with TRBJ2-2; 7 positions match TRBD2. The CDR3 sequence is CASSLVAGAAGELFF. CDR3 DNA sequence: TGTGCCAGCAGCTTGGTGGCGGGAGCTGCTGGGGAGCTGTTTTTT. The full variable domain, rest sourced from reference TRBV5-6 and TRBJ2-2, is DAGVTQSPTHLIKTRGQQVTLRCSPKSGHDTVSWYQQALGQGPQFIFQYYEEEERQRGNFPDRFSGHQFPNYSSELNVNALLLGDSALYLCASSLVAGAAGELFFGEGSRLTVL.